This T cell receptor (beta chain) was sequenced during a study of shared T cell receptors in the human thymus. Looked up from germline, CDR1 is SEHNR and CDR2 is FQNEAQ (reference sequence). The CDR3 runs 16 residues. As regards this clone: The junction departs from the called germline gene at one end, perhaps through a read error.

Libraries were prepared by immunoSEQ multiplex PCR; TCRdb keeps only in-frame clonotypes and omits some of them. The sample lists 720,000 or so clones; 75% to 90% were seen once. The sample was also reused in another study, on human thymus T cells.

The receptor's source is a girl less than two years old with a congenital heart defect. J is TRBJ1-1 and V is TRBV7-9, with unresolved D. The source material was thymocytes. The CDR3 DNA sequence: TGTGCCAGCCCCTCACCACCACGGGGAGTAGACGGAGGAAGGGACTTT. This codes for CASPSPPRGVDGGRDF.